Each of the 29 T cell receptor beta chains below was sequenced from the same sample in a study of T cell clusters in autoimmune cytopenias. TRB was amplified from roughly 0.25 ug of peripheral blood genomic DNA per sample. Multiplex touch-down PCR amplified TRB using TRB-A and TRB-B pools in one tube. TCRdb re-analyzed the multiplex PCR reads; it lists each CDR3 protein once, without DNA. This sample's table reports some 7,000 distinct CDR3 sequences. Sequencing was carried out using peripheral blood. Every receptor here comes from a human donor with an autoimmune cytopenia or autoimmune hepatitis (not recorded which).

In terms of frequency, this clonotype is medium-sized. The CDR3 reads CASSFGPDTQYF. The chain carries TRBV5-6 and TRBJ2-3. The CDR3 runs 12 residues. CDR1 is SGHDT, CDR2 YYEEEE, per germline.

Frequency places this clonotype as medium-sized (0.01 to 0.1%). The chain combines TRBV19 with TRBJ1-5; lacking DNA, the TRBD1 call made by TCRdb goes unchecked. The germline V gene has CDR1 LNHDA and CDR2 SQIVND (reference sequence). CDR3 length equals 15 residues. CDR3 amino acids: CASSSGQRHNQPQHF.

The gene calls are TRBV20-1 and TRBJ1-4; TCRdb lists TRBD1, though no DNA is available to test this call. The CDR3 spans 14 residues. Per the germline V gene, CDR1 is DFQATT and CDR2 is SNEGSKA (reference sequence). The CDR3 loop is CSARSGTGEEKLFF.

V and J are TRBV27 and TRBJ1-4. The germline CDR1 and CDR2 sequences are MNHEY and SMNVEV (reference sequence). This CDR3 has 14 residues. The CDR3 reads CASSLEAANEKLFF.

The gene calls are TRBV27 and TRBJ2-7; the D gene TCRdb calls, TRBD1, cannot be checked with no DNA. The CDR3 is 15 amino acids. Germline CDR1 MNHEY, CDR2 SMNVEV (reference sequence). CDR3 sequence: CASGDGAGTPYEQYF.

The CDR3 region is CASRRLAESSYEQYF. The chain uses TRBV19 and TRBJ2-7; without DNA, the TCRdb call of TRBD2 cannot be checked. Germline CDR1 is LNHDA and CDR2 is SQIVND (reference sequence). The CDR3 is made up of 15 amino acids.

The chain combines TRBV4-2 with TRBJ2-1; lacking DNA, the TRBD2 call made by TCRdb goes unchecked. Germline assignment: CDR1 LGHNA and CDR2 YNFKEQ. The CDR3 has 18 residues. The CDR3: CASSQEGGRGSSYNEQFF.

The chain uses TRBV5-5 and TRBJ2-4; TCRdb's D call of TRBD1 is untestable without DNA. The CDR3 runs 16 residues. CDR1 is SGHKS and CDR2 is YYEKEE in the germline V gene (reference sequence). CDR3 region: CASSLTLTGGKNIQYF.

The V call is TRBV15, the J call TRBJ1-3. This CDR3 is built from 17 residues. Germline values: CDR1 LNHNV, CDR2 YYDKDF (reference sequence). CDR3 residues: CATSRALNIYSGNTIYF.

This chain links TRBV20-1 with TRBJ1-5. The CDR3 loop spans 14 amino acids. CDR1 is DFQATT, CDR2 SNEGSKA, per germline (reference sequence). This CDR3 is CSARDNSYNQPQHF.

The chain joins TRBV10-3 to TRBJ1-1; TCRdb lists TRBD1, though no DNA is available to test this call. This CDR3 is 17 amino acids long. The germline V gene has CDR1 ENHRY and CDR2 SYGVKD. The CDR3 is CAISESMLRGMDTEAFF.

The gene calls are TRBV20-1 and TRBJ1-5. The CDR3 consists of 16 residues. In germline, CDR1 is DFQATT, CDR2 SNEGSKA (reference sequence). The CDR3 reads CSARDHRGSSNQPQHF.

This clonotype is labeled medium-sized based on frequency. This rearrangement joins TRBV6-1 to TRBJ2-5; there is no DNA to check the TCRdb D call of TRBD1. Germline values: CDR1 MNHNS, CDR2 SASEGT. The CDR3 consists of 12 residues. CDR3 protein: CASLRQQETQYF.

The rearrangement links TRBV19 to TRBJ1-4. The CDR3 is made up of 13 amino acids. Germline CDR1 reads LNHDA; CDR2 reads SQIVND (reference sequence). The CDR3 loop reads CASSIDQGEKLFF.

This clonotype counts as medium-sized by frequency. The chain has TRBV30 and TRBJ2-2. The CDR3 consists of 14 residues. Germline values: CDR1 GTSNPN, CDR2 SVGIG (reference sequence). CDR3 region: CAWSGQKRTGELFF. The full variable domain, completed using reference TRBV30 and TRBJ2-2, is SQTIHQWPATLVQPVGSPLSLECTVEGTSNPNLYWYRQAAGRGLQLLFYSVGIGQISSEVPQNLSASRPQDRQFILSSKKLLLSDSGFYLCAWSGQKRTGELFFGEGSRLTVL.

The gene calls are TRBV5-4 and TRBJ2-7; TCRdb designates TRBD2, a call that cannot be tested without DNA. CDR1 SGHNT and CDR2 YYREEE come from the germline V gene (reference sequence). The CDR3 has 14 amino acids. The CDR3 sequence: CASSPRPEGYEQYF.

The chain's CDR3 is CASSYWGGDGYTF. This rearrangement joins TRBV6-5 to TRBJ1-2; checking the TCRdb D call of TRBD1 is not possible without DNA. This CDR3 region has 13 residues. Per germline, CDR1 MNHEY and CDR2 SVGAGI.

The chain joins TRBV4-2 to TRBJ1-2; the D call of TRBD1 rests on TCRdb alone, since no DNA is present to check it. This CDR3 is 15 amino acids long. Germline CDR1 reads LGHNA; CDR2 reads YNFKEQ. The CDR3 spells CASSQPRLGSLRYTF.

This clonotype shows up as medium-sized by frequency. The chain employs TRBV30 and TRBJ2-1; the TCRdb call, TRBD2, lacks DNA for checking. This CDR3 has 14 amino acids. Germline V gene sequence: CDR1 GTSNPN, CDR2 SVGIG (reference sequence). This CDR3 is CAWSVARRYNEQFF.

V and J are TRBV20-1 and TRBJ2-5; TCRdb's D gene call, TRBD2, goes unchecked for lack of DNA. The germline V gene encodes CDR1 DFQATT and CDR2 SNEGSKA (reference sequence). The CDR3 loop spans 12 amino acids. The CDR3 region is CSALGLQETQYF.

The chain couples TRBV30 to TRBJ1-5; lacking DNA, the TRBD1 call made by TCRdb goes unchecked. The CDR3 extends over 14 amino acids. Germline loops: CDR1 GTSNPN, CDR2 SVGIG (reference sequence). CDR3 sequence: CAWSRTGYNQPQHF.

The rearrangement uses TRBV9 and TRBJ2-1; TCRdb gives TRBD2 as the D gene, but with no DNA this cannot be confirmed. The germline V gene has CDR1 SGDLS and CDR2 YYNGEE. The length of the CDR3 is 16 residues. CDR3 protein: CASSVEQVGRFDEQFF.

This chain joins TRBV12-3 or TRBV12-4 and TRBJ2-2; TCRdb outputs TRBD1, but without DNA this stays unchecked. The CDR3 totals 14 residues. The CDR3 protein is CASSLYGQSGELFF.

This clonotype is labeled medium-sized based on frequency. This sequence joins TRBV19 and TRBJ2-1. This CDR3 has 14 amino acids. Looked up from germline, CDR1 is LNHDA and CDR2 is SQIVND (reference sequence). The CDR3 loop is CASSISISYNEQFF.

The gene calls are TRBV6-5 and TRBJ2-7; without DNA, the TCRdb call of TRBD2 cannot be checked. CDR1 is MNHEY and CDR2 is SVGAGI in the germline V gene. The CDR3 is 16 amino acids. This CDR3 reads CASSSISGGAGDEQYF.

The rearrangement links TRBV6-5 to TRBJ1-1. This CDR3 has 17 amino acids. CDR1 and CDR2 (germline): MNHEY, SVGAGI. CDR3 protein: CASSLTEAFLGNTEAFF.

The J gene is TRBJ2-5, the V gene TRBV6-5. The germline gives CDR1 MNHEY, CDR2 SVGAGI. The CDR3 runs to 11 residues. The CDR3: CASRKQETQYF.

The CDR3 region is CASSFRGARNQPQHF. The chain combines TRBV28 with TRBJ1-5; TCRdb's D call, TRBD1, is unchecked because there is no DNA. The CDR3 extends over 15 amino acids. Germline loops: CDR1 MDHEN, CDR2 SYDVKM. The full variable domain, with the rest looked up from reference TRBV28 and TRBJ1-5, is DVKVTQSSRYLVKRTGEKVFLECVQDMDHENMFWYRQDPGLGLRLIYFSYDVKMKEKGDIPEGYSVSREKKERFSLILESASTNQTSMYLCASSFRGARNQPQHFGDGTRLSIL.

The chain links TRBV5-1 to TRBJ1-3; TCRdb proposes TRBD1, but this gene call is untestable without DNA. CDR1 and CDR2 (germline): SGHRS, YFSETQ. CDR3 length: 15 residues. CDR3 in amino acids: CASSPGDSSGNTIYF.